Below, 6 T cell receptor beta chains from the same sample are listed, as sequenced in a study of blood T cell repertoires in COVID-19. Generated by immunoSEQ multiplex PCR, the TCRdb table keeps only in-frame clones and is missing some. The sample consists of about 360,000 clones, around 84% of them appearing once. Sequences were obtained from peripheral blood. The receptors were sampled from a human donor with acute or convalescent COVID-19. The donor label of this sample is uncertain.

This clone was seen a few times. The rearrangement uses TRBV6-1 and TRBJ1-5; D is unclear. The CDR3 sequence is 17 residues long. Trimming pared 1 base from V and 0 bases from J, leaving 13 bases between. Looked up from germline, CDR1 is MNHNS and CDR2 is SASEGT. The CDR3 loop reads CASSEVSNYYSNQPQHF. The CDR3 DNA reads TGTGCCAGCAGTGAAGTATCTAATTACTATAGCAATCAGCCCCAGCATTTT.

V usage is TRBV19 and J usage is TRBJ1-5; the D gene is possibly TRBD1 (5 bases). There are 13 residues in the CDR3. The germline V gene has CDR1 LNHDA and CDR2 SQIVND (reference sequence). V was clipped by 5 bases and J by 9 bases, with 14 bases between them. CDR3 nucleotides: TGTGCCAGTAGTGTGACAGCGACGGGGCCCCAGCATTTT. It encodes CASSVTATGPQHF. Complete variable domain (other parts from reference TRBV19 and TRBJ1-5): DGGITQSPKYLFRKEGQNVTLSCEQNLNHDAMYWYRQDPGQGLRLIYYSQIVNDFQKGDIAEGYSVSREKKESFPLTVTSAQKNPTAFYLCASSVTATGPQHFGDGTRLSIL.

The chain couples TRBV5-5 to TRBJ2-5; 12 bases match TRBD2. J gave up 5 bases and V 4 bases, and 12 bases lay outside the gene matches. This CDR3 spans 17 amino acids. Germline CDR1 is SGHKS and CDR2 is YYEKEE (reference sequence). The CDR3 loop is CASSPGGLAGRVETQYF. In nucleotides, the CDR3 is TGTGCCAGCAGCCCCGGGGGACTAGCGGGTCGGGTGGAGACCCAGTACTTC.

This clone was detected only once. The V call is TRBV28, the J call TRBJ1-5; D possibly corresponds to TRBD1 (6 bases). Germline V lookup: CDR1 MDHEN, CDR2 SYDVKM. Trimming pared 6 bases from V and 3 bases from J, leaving 12 bases between. The CDR3 has 14 residues. Here the CDR3 reads CASRPTGSNQPQHF. The CDR3 region has the DNA TGTGCCAGCAGGCCTACAGGGTCCAATCAGCCCCAGCATTTT. The variable domain in full, with the rest retrieved from reference TRBV28 and TRBJ1-5, is DVKVTQSSRYLVKRTGEKVFLECVQDMDHENMFWYRQDPGLGLRLIYFSYDVKMKEKGDIPEGYSVSREKKERFSLILESASTNQTSMYLCASRPTGSNQPQHFGDGTRLSIL.

This sequence joins TRBV2 and TRBJ1-5, with D perhaps TRBD1 (5 bases). The CDR3 runs to 13 residues. The V end lost 5 bases, the J end lost 6 bases, and 11 bases lay between the germline ends. Germline values: CDR1 SNHLY, CDR2 FYNNEI. CDR3 DNA sequence: TGTGCCAGCAGTTCCCCCGGGGGTCAGCCCCAGCATTTT. It is translated as CASSSPGGQPQHF.

The CDR3 coding sequence is TGTGCCAGCAGTAGATGGACAGGGATCACTGAAGCTTTCTTT. Amino acids: CASSRWTGITEAFF. The V gene is TRBV2, the J gene TRBJ1-1, with 8 positions matching TRBD1. Germline lookup yields CDR1 SNHLY and CDR2 FYNNEI. This CDR3 contains 14 residues. With V trimmed by 5 bases and J by 4 bases, 6 bases remained unmatched.